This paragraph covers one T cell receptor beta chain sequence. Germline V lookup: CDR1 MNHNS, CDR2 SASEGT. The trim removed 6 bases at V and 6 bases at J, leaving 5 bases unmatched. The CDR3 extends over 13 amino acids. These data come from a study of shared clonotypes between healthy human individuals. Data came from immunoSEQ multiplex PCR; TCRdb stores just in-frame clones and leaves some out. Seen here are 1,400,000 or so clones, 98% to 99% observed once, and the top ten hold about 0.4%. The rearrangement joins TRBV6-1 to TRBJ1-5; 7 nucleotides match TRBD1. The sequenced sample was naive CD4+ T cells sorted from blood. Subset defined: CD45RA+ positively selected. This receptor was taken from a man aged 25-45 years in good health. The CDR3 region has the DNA TGTGCCAGCAGCCTACAGGGGTCTCAGCCCCAGCATTTT. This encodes CASSLQGSQPQHF.